The 20 T cell receptor beta chains below were found in one sample sequenced in a study of OX40 agonist ivuxolimab in advanced cancers. The assay was immunoSEQ multiplex PCR, and TCRdb's table has in-frame clones only and misses some. The sample lists roughly 93,000 clones; about 91% were seen once. This sample comprised CD4+ or CD8+ T cells sorted from blood, obtained in a trial of the OX40 agonist ivuxolimab. All receptors derive from an adult with an advanced solid tumor such as melanoma, head and neck, liver or kidney cancer.

The chain employs TRBV7-9 and TRBJ2-5; D possibly corresponds to TRBD2 (5 bases). CDR3 length equals 13 residues. In germline, CDR1 is SEHNR, CDR2 FQNEAQ (reference sequence). V dropped 4 bases and J dropped 5 bases, with 11 bases sitting between them. The CDR3 nucleotides read TGTGCCAGCAGCTGGACTTCTTTGGAGACCCAGTACTTC. Protein sequence: CASSWTSLETQYF.

The chain uses TRBV7-9 and TRBJ2-5, with TRBD2 as a possible D gene (5 bases). The CDR3 is 15 amino acids. Germline V gene lookup returns CDR1 SEHNR and CDR2 FQNEAQ (reference sequence). The ends were cut back, 6 bases at V and 3 bases at J, with 17 bases in the middle. CDR3 sequence: CASRRSGLGEETQYF. CDR3 DNA sequence: TGTGCCAGCAGACGAAGCGGTCTCGGTGAAGAGACCCAGTACTTC.

The chain carries TRBV10-1 and TRBJ1-4; D remains unclear. V was cut by 3 bases and J by 7 bases, with 9 bases left in between. CDR1 is WNHNN, CDR2 SYGVQD, per germline (reference sequence). This CDR3 contains 13 residues. CDR3 region: CASSERWGEKLFF. CDR3 bases: TGCGCCAGCAGTGAACGATGGGGTGAAAAACTGTTTTTT.

V is TRBV6-5 and J is TRBJ2-7; TRBD1 might be the D (5 bases). Trimming removed 6 bases from V and 3 bases from J, with 15 bases in between. Looked up from germline, CDR1 is MNHEY and CDR2 is SVGAGI. The CDR3 totals 14 residues. DNA of the CDR3: TGTGCCAGCAGCTCAACTATAAGGGGCTACGAGCAGTACTTC. Residues: CASSSTIRGYEQYF.

The chain joins TRBV28 to TRBJ1-5, with unresolved D. In germline, CDR1 is MDHEN, CDR2 SYDVKM. Trimming took off 2 bases at V and 0 bases at J, with 17 bases between the two ends. This CDR3 region has 18 residues. CDR3 nucleotides: TGTGCCAGCAGTTTAGTTGGCTCCACAACCTTTAGCAATCAGCCCCAGCATTTT. Its protein product is CASSLVGSTTFSNQPQHF.

The V gene is TRBV7-3, the J gene TRBJ2-5; the D gene is possibly TRBD1 (5 bases). V was shortened by 5 bases and J by 5 bases, with 12 bases between the two germline ends. Germline CDR1 is SGHTA and CDR2 is FQGTGA. The CDR3 loop spans 13 amino acids. The CDR3 loop reads CASSRNSGETQYF. The CDR3, as DNA: TGTGCCAGCAGCAGAAACTCAGGGGAGACCCAGTACTTC. The variable domain in full, completed from reference TRBV7-3 and TRBJ2-5, reads GAGVSQTPSNKVTEKGKYVELRCDPISGHTALYWYRQSLGQGPEFLIYFQGTGAADDSGLPNDRFFAVRPEGSVSTLKIQRTERGDSAVYLCASSRNSGETQYFGPGTRLLVL.

This clone showed up just a few times. The V and J genes are TRBV7-6 and TRBJ1-4; 7 bases fit TRBD1. Germline CDR1 SGHVS, CDR2 FNYEAQ. Trimming took 2 bases from V and 8 from J; bases not matched to a gene: 2. This CDR3 has 13 residues. The CDR3 DNA sequence: TGTGCCAGCAGCTTAAACAGGGGCGAAAAACTGTTTTTT. This encodes CASSLNRGEKLFF.

This clone was seen just once. This chain uses TRBV27 with TRBJ2-3, with a weak D call TRBD2 (5 bases). V was shortened by 4 bases and J by 0 bases, with 11 bases between the two germline ends. The CDR3 is 15 residues long. Looked up from germline, CDR1 is MNHEY and CDR2 is SMNVEV (reference sequence). The CDR3 reads CASSSAGESTDTQYF. The DNA for the CDR3 is TGTGCCAGCAGTTCTGCCGGGGAGAGCACAGATACGCAGTATTTT.

The genes are TRBV15 and TRBJ2-7; either TRBD1 or TRBD2 may fit D (5 bases each). Trimming shortened V by 0 bases and J by 3 bases, and 12 bases separated the two germline ends. The CDR3 sequence is 15 residues long. Germline values: CDR1 LNHNV, CDR2 YYDKDF (reference sequence). CDR3 amino acids: CATSRDSRGDYEQYF. CDR3 nucleotide sequence: TGTGCCACCAGCAGAGATAGTAGGGGAGACTACGAGCAGTACTTC.

The chain couples TRBV6-6 to TRBJ2-5; TRBD1 matches at 8 bases. Germline V gives CDR1 MNHNY, CDR2 SVGAGI (reference sequence). V was clipped by 6 bases and J by 2 bases; unmatched bases: 5. The length of the CDR3 is 14 residues. The DNA of the CDR3 is TGTGCCAGCAGACGCACAGGGGGACAAGAGACCCAGTACTTC. Translating it yields CASRRTGGQETQYF.

The CDR3 region is CAISGSYEQYF. The CDR3 DNA follows: TGTGCCATCAGCGGGAGTTACGAGCAGTACTTC. V gene TRBV10-3 combines with J gene TRBJ2-7, with D possibly matching TRBD2 (6 bases). Trimming stripped 6 bases from V and 4 bases from J, with 7 bases between. Germline V gene sequence: CDR1 ENHRY, CDR2 SYGVKD. CDR3 length: 11 amino acids.

The chain carries TRBV9 and TRBJ2-4; D is ambiguous. The germline V gene encodes CDR1 SGDLS and CDR2 YYNGEE. With 4 bases removed from V and 5 bases from J, the gap between germline ends came to 10 bases. There are 13 residues in the CDR3. The CDR3 region has the DNA TGTGCCAGCAGCCCACGGTACGAAAACATTCAGTACTTC. It yields the protein CASSPRYENIQYF.

This clone was observed a single time. The CDR3 loop is CASLAGASYEQYF. The CDR3 region has the DNA TGTGCCAGCCTAGCGGGAGCCTCCTACGAGCAGTACTTC. The chain has TRBV6-1 and TRBJ2-7, with TRBD2 identical over 10 bases. Trimming cost V 8 bases and J 0 bases; bases outside gene matches: 1. In germline, CDR1 is MNHNS, CDR2 SASEGT. The CDR3 spans 13 residues.

In this sample, this clone turned up once. This chain links TRBV7-9 with TRBJ2-2, with TRBD1 matching 9 bases. The CDR3 has 16 residues. Trimming cost V 1 base and J 0 bases; bases outside gene matches: 0. Germline V gene data show CDR1 as SEHNR and CDR2 as FQNEAQ (reference sequence). The CDR3 coding sequence is TGTGCCAGCAGCTTAGGGACAGGGGCGAACACCGGGGAGCTGTTTTTT. Amino acid sequence: CASSLGTGANTGELFF.

The V gene is TRBV29-1, the J gene TRBJ1-1; tentatively, D is TRBD1 (5 bases). From germline, CDR1 is SQVTM and CDR2 ANQGSEA. The CDR3 runs to 13 residues. The germline V and J ends were trimmed by 2 bases and 3 bases, with 10 bases remaining between them. CDR3 residues: CSVEMGQDTEAFF. Here the CDR3 DNA reads TGCAGCGTTGAAATGGGGCAGGACACTGAAGCTTTCTTT.

This chain uses TRBV7-3 with TRBJ2-5, with 7 bases lining up with TRBD1. V was clipped by 5 bases and J by 2 bases; unmatched bases: 8. CDR3 length: 15 residues. Germline-derived CDR1 and CDR2 are SGHTA and FQGTGA. CDR3 sequence (DNA): TGTGCCAGCAGCACCTCGGGGACAGAGCAAGAGACCCAGTACTTC. Its protein product is CASSTSGTEQETQYF.

This rearrangement joins TRBV11-3 to TRBJ2-3, with 14 bases aligning to TRBD2. The germline V gene encodes CDR1 SGHNT and CDR2 YENEEA. V dropped 1 base and J dropped 2; count of bases not matched to a gene: 5. The CDR3 has 18 amino acids. CDR3 region: CASSLGRLAGGPTDTQYF. CDR3 in DNA: TGTGCCAGCAGCTTAGGCCGACTAGCGGGAGGGCCCACAGATACGCAGTATTTT.

The chain couples TRBV6-4 to TRBJ2-7, with 9 nucleotides matching TRBD2. The germline V gene encodes CDR1 MRHNA and CDR2 SNTAGT. This CDR3 contains 17 residues. The V and J ends lost 6 bases and 10 bases, in that order; junction bases with no gene match: 22. The DNA for the CDR3 is TGTGCCAGCAGGCGGGGGGGCGGGCGGCCCCTGACCGGGGGACAGTACTTC. Translating gives CASRRGGGRPLTGGQYF.

V usage is TRBV7-2 and J usage is TRBJ2-3, with D hard to call. The CDR3 is 14 residues long. V lost 2 bases to trimming and J lost 5 bases, with 11 bases between them. Germline V CDR1 and CDR2: SGHTA, FQGNSA. The CDR3 reads CASSLPTPGDTQYF. The CDR3 DNA reads TGTGCCAGCAGCTTACCCACCCCCGGAGATACGCAGTATTTT.

The chain links TRBV28 to TRBJ2-3; 8 bases line up with TRBD2. CDR1 and CDR2 from the germline V gene are MDHEN and SYDVKM. The CDR3 extends over 16 amino acids. V was pared by 5 bases and J by 6 bases, with 13 bases of the junction left unmatched. This chain's CDR3 is CASSPTSGGLRDTQYF. In nucleotides, the CDR3 is TGTGCCAGCAGTCCCACCAGCGGGGGTCTTAGGGATACGCAGTATTTT.